Below are 29 T cell receptor beta chains sequenced from a single sample in a study of blood T cells in healthy people across ages. A sample-barcoded 5' primer and a J-beta primer mix were used in a second PCR of about 7 to 11 cycles. TCRdb independently ran MiXCR on the 5' RACE reads; one entry per CDR3 protein. This sample carries 1.5 million to 2 million distinct CDR3 sequences, 28% of them seen once, and the ten largest clones take 7.7%. The material sequenced was blood. These receptors originate from a woman younger than 45 in good health.

This clonotype has a handful of counts. This chain joins TRBV12-3 or TRBV12-4 and TRBJ1-4; no clear D. V dropped 6 bases and J dropped 4 bases, with 9 bases sitting between them. The CDR3 length is 13 residues. The CDR3 region is CASRGSGNEKLFF. The DNA for the CDR3 is TGTGCCAGCAGGGGATCGGGTAATGAAAAACTGTTTTTT.

This chain joins TRBV7-2 and TRBJ2-5; 8 nucleotides match TRBD2. The germline CDR1 and CDR2 sequences are SGHTA and FQGNSA. The CDR3 extends over 15 amino acids. V was clipped by 10 bases and J by 5 bases; unmatched bases: 15. The CDR3 nucleotides are TGTACCACCAACCGGGGGGGAGGGGCGCTGGAGACCCAGTACTTC. Protein: CTTNRGGGALETQYF.

This chain connects TRBV7-2 to TRBJ1-6; weak D call: TRBD1 (6 bases). The CDR3 consists of 15 residues. Germline values: CDR1 SGHTA, CDR2 FQGNSA. Between the trimmed V and J ends, which lost 7 bases and 8 bases, there was a span of 18 bases. CDR3 loop: CASIKGGQRDSPLHF. The CDR3 region has the DNA TGTGCCAGCATTAAGGGGGGGCAACGGGATTCACCCCTCCACTTT.

Details on this clonotype: Being one base from a much bigger clone, this may be a read error. The chain uses TRBV7-2 and TRBJ2-7; 8 nucleotides align to TRBD1. V was pared by 7 bases and J by 0 bases, with 5 bases of the junction left unmatched. There are 14 residues in the CDR3. Germline values: CDR1 SGHTA, CDR2 FQGNSA. The CDR3 sequence: CASNFGQGSYEQYF. DNA for the CDR3: TGTGCCAGCAACTTCGGACAGGGCTCCTACGAGCAGTACTTC.

A remark on this clonotype: One base away lies a much larger clone, so this may be a sequencing read error. The J gene is TRBJ2-1, the V gene TRBV15; the D is unclear. The CDR3 is 18 amino acids. Trimming cost V 0 bases and J 5 bases, with 20 bases left between them. Per germline, CDR1 LNHNV and CDR2 YYDKDF (reference sequence). For the CDR3, the DNA is TGTGCCACCAGCAGAGATAGAGTAGGTAGCTCGTTCCACAATGAGCAGTTCTTC. It yields the protein CATSRDRVGSSFHNEQFF.

Details on this clonotype: This may come from a read error, since a much larger clone is one base off. This CDR3 fails to terminate in the conserved phenylalanine or tryptophan, so it likely reflects a read error. The genes are TRBV28 and TRBJ2-1; 9 nucleotides align to TRBD1. The germline V gene encodes CDR1 MDHEN and CDR2 SYDVKM. This CDR3 is 15 amino acids long. V was pared by 5 bases and J by 5 bases, with 7 bases of the junction left unmatched. Here the CDR3 reads CASSPRTGENNEQFL. DNA of the CDR3: TGTGCCAGCAGTCCCCGGACAGGGGAAAACAATGAGCAGTTCTTA.

The V gene is TRBV14, the J gene TRBJ1-1; the D is unclear. V lost 3 bases, J lost 1 base, and 3 bases lay in between. Germline assignment: CDR1 SGHDN and CDR2 FVKESK. The CDR3 covers 12 residues. CDR3 nucleotides: TGTGCCAGCAGCCAGCAGAACACTGAAGCTTTCTTT. Protein sequence: CASSQQNTEAFF.

This clonotype was counted only a few times. The chain has TRBV6-5 and TRBJ2-7, with D perhaps given as TRBD1 or TRBD2 (5 bases each). Germline V lookup: CDR1 MNHEY, CDR2 SVGAGI. The CDR3 loop spans 15 amino acids. Trimming removed 6 bases from V and 5 bases from J, with 20 bases in between. The CDR3, as DNA: TGTGCCAGCAGGGTGGGACGGCGCTTAGGGGACGAGCAGTACTTC. This translates into CASRVGRRLGDEQYF.

This clonotype was observed a few times. The CDR3 region has the DNA TGTGCCAGCTCACCCCAAACATCTAGCACAGATACGCAGTATTTT. Protein sequence: CASSPQTSSTDTQYF. V and J are TRBV18 and TRBJ2-3; no firm D call. CDR3 length equals 15 residues. The germline V and J ends were trimmed by 3 bases and 0 bases, with 10 bases remaining between them. CDR1 is KGHSH and CDR2 is LQKENI in the germline V gene.

This clonotype was seen many times. This rearrangement joins TRBV5-4 to TRBJ2-5; 10 positions match TRBD1. CDR3 length equals 14 residues. With 4 bases clipped from V and 4 bases from J, the junction kept 4 bases outside the gene matches. Per the germline V gene, CDR1 is SGHNT and CDR2 is YYREEE (reference sequence). CDR3 residues: CASSRRDRGETQYF. The CDR3 DNA follows: TGTGCCAGCAGCCGCCGGGACAGGGGAGAGACCCAGTACTTC.

This clonotype occurred once. This may come from a read error, since a much larger clone is one base off. This rearrangement joins TRBV7-2 to TRBJ2-7; D is perhaps TRBD1 (5 bases). The V gene's germline CDR1 is SGHTA and CDR2 FQGNSA. The length of the CDR3 is 14 residues. The CDR3 region has the DNA TGTGCCAGCAGCTCCCCAGACCCTAGGGGCGAGCGGTACTTC. This encodes CASSSPDPRGERYF.

The chain links TRBV18 to TRBJ2-1, with D perhaps matching TRBD2 (6 bases). Looked up from germline, CDR1 is KGHSH and CDR2 is LQKENI. V was cut by 1 base and J by 12 bases, with 19 bases left in between. The CDR3 sequence is 15 residues long. The CDR3 DNA follows: TGTGCCAGCTCACCACGGGACTCGTACAATGAGGGGCAGTTCTTC. It specifies CASSPRDSYNEGQFF.

The V gene is TRBV3-1, the J gene TRBJ2-1, with D possibly being TRBD1 or TRBD2 (6 bases each). TRBJ2-7 matches the DNA end more closely, so the J call is doubtful. From germline, CDR1 is LGHDT and CDR2 YNNKEL (reference sequence). The CDR3 totals 16 residues. This chain's CDR3 is CASSPDRRGQVYEQYF. CDR3 nucleotides: TGTGCCAGCAGCCCAGACCGCCGGGGGCAAGTCTACGAGCAGTACTTC.

This chain joins TRBV7-2 and TRBJ1-2, with 9 bases fitting TRBD1. The CDR3 has 14 residues. V shed 4 bases, J shed 7 bases, and the junction held 7 bases outside the gene matches. Germline V CDR1 and CDR2: SGHTA, FQGNSA. The CDR3 coding sequence is TGTGCCAGCAGCTACACAGGGGGCACGGGTGGCTACACCTTC. Its translation is CASSYTGGTGGYTF. The full variable domain, completed using reference TRBV7-2 and TRBJ1-2, is GAGVSQSPSNKVTEKGKDVELRCDPISGHTALYWYRQSLGQGLEFLIYFQGNSAPDKSGLPSDRFSAERTGGSVSTLTIQRTQQEDSAVYLCASSYTGGTGGYTFGSGTRLTVV.

The chain uses TRBV6-5 and TRBJ1-2; tentatively, D is TRBD1 (6 bases). Trimming cost V 6 bases and J 4 bases, with 18 bases left between them. This CDR3 is 15 amino acids long. Germline lookup yields CDR1 MNHEY and CDR2 SVGAGI. CDR3 sequence: CASSCSKRGTYGYTF. The CDR3 DNA reads as TGTGCCAGCAGCTGCTCCAAAAGGGGGACCTATGGCTACACCTTC.

The rearrangement joins TRBV27 to TRBJ1-1, with a tentative D call TRBD1 (5 bases). This CDR3 has 13 amino acids. Germline assignment: CDR1 MNHEY and CDR2 SMNVEV (reference sequence). V lost 5 bases, J lost 8 bases, and 15 bases lay in between. The CDR3 sequence: CASSDLDRAEAFF. Written as DNA, the CDR3 is TGTGCCAGCAGTGACCTCGACAGAGCCGAAGCTTTCTTT.

This clonotype was found many times. The rearrangement links TRBV10-3 to TRBJ2-5, with D possibly called TRBD1 or TRBD2 (5 bases each). Deletions cut 6 bases from V and 0 bases from J, with 11 bases between. Germline V lookup: CDR1 ENHRY, CDR2 SYGVKD. There are 14 residues in the CDR3. DNA of the CDR3: TGTGCCATCAGGGGGACGGTCGACCAAGAGACCCAGTACTTC. As protein: CAIRGTVDQETQYF.

The count of this clonotype is one. CDR3 protein: CSARSGRGYSPLHF. The CDR3 region has the DNA TGCAGTGCTAGAAGTGGCAGGGGGTACTCACCCCTCCACTTT. This chain uses TRBV20-1 with TRBJ1-6, with 7 positions matching TRBD1. Germline V lookup: CDR1 DFQATT, CDR2 SNEGSKA (reference sequence). Germline trimming cut 2 bases from V and 10 bases from J; bases unmatched to any gene: 8. CDR3 length: 14 amino acids.

The J gene is TRBJ2-7, the V gene TRBV6-2 or TRBV6-3, with D tentatively TRBD2 (5 bases). The CDR3 loop spans 10 amino acids. V was shortened by 8 bases and J by 6 bases, with 8 bases between the two germline ends. Germline assignment: CDR1 MNHEY and CDR2 SVGEGT. The CDR3 DNA reads as TGTGCCAGCGGACTCTGCGAGCAGTACTTC. Its translation is CASGLCEQYF.

This clonotype was recorded at least ten times. One end of the junction does not line up with germline, which may come from a read error. V gene TRBV4-3 combines with J gene TRBJ2-1; 10 nucleotides match TRBD2. This CDR3 region has 15 residues. Germline CDR1 reads LGHNA; CDR2 reads YSLEER. CDR3 in amino acids: CASSQVAGGYNEQFF. The CDR3 DNA reads as TGTGCCAGCAGCCAAGTAGCGGGGGGCTACAATGAGCAGTTCTTC.

This clonotype was observed a few times. This chain uses TRBV5-5 with TRBJ1-4, with D hard to call. The CDR3 totals 15 residues. Trimming stripped 5 bases from V and 1 base from J, with 12 bases between. CDR1 and CDR2 (germline): SGHKS, YYEKEE (reference sequence). The CDR3 DNA reads TGTGCCAGCAGGGCTGTGTCCGGAACTAATGAAAAACTGTTTTTT. Its protein is CASRAVSGTNEKLFF.

A word on this clonotype: Germline and junction disagree at one end, which may indicate a read error. The genes are TRBV29-1 and TRBJ2-7; D remains unclear. CDR1 is SQVTM and CDR2 is ANQGSEA in the germline V gene. CDR3 length equals 13 residues. CDR3 sequence (DNA): TGCAGCGTGGAAGCAGAAGGCAACTACGAGCAGTGCTTC. It translates to CSVEAEGNYEQCF.

This rearrangement joins TRBV12-3 or TRBV12-4 to TRBJ2-2, with D unclear. The V gene lost 4 bases and the J gene lost 1 base, with 10 bases spanning the gap. This CDR3 region has 15 residues. The CDR3 loop is CASSSAAVNTGELFF. CDR3 bases: TGTGCCAGCAGTTCCGCGGCGGTGAACACCGGGGAGCTGTTTTTT.

Only a few counts were recorded for this clonotype. The chain recombines TRBV28 with TRBJ1-5, with no clear D. Trimming took off 8 bases at V and 5 bases at J, with 10 bases between the two ends. Germline V gives CDR1 MDHEN, CDR2 SYDVKM. This CDR3 has 12 residues. CDR3 sequence: CASGSGDQPQHF. In nucleotides, the CDR3 is TGTGCCAGCGGGTCCGGCGATCAGCCCCAGCATTTT.

V usage is TRBV20-1 and J usage is TRBJ2-1; D may be TRBD2 (7 bases). The CDR3 is made up of 11 amino acids. Germline-derived CDR1 and CDR2 are DFQATT and SNEGSKA (reference sequence). V lost 5 bases and J lost 9, with 11 bases in between. The CDR3 DNA follows: TGCAGTGCTTGGGGGGGCGGTGAGCAGTTCTTC. As protein: CSAWGGGEQFF.

This clonotype was seen only a few times. The CDR3 DNA follows: TGTGCCAGCAGCAAGTCGCGGGGGGGAGATACGCAGTATTTT. Translating it yields CASSKSRGGDTQYF. V and J are TRBV7-6 and TRBJ2-3, with TRBD2 matching 9 bases. This CDR3 is built from 14 residues. Germline assignment: CDR1 SGHVS and CDR2 FNYEAQ. Trimming cost V 5 bases and J 5 bases; bases outside gene matches: 5.

This clonotype was found many times. This chain links TRBV20-1 with TRBJ2-7; TRBD2 aligns across 10 bases. Trimming cost V 4 bases and J 4 bases; bases outside gene matches: 7. This CDR3 has 14 residues. CDR1 and CDR2 from the germline V gene are DFQATT and SNEGSKA (reference sequence). The CDR3 coding sequence is TGCAGTGCTATCTGGACTAGCGGAGATTACGAGCAGTACTTC. This encodes CSAIWTSGDYEQYF.

Concerning this clonotype: Being one base from a much bigger clone, this may be a read error. The chain recombines TRBV20-1 with TRBJ2-1; D is perhaps TRBD1 or TRBD2 (5 bases each). The CDR3 extends over 14 amino acids. Trimming cost V 2 bases and J 2 bases, with 10 bases left between them. The germline V gene encodes CDR1 DFQATT and CDR2 SNEGSKA (reference sequence). The CDR3, as DNA: TGCAGTGCTAGATGCCAGGGAGCCTACAATGAGCAGTTCTTC. Translating gives CSARCQGAYNEQFF.

As for this clonotype: Germline and junction disagree at one end, which may indicate a read error. CDR3 coding DNA: TGCGCCAGCAGACCACAGGGGGCGAGGACTGAAGATTTCTTT. Translating gives CASRPQGARTEDFF. The chain has TRBV5-1 and TRBJ1-1, with 9 bases that match TRBD1. The germline V gene has CDR1 SGHRS and CDR2 YFSETQ. The CDR3 contains 14 residues.